A single sample gave rise to the 11 T cell receptor beta chains below, sequenced in a study of persistence of HIV-infected CD4 T cells. This was the immunoSEQ version 4 assay in survey mode. Produced via immunoSEQ multiplex PCR; TCRdb's table is partial and in-frame only. The table has fewer than 40,000 clones, around 80% seen once. Antigens for these TCRs are unknown. Stimulation used about 9.5 ug/mL lysate from CMV-infected fibroblasts. Sorted nonresponding memory CD4+ T cells were CD40L-negative, CD69-negative, CD45RO-high. Material: CD4+ T cells sorted from PBMCs after roughly 20-hour stimulation, obtained from a patient who received antiretroviral therapy. The receptor set was obtained from an adult woman with HIV who was CMV-seropositive.

This clone has only a few counts. The chain links TRBV6-5 to TRBJ1-2; no firm D call. The CDR3 extends over 13 amino acids. CDR1 is MNHEY and CDR2 is SVGAGI in the germline V gene. V lost 10 bases and J 0 bases, leaving 12 bases between the germline ends. The CDR3 region has the DNA TGTGCCACGTTGATAGAAACTAACTATGGCTACACCTTC. The encoded protein is CATLIETNYGYTF.

V and J are TRBV25-1 and TRBJ2-5; maybe TRBD1 (6 bases). The CDR3 consists of 16 residues. Per the germline V gene, CDR1 is MGHDK and CDR2 is SYGVNS. V lost 0 bases and J lost 2, with 13 bases in between. CDR3 in DNA: TGTGCCAGCAGTGAATATAGGGGGACATCGCAAGAGACCCAGTACTTC. Its translation is CASSEYRGTSQETQYF.

This chain links TRBV10-3 with TRBJ1-5; D uncertain. CDR3 size: 15 residues. V was clipped by 2 bases and J by 6 bases, with 14 bases between them. CDR1 is ENHRY, CDR2 SYGVKD, per germline. CDR3 sequence: CAISEAGYLSQPQHF. In DNA form, the CDR3 reads TGTGCCATCAGTGAGGCGGGGTATTTGAGTCAGCCCCAGCATTTT.

The V and J genes are TRBV29-1 and TRBJ1-4, with no clear D. CDR3 size: 15 residues. Germline values: CDR1 SQVTM, CDR2 ANQGSEA. V lost 6 bases and J 5 bases, leaving 19 bases between the germline ends. The CDR3 protein is CSVAIRPDPNEKLFF. In DNA form, the CDR3 reads TGCAGCGTGGCTATTCGCCCAGATCCAAATGAAAAACTGTTTTTT. The variable domain in full, with the rest retrieved from reference TRBV29-1 and TRBJ1-4, is SAVISQKPSRDICQRGTSLTIQCQVDSQVTMMFWYRQQPGQSLTLIATANQGSEATYESGFVIDKFPISRPNLTFSTLTVSNMSPEDSSIYLCSVAIRPDPNEKLFFGSGTQLSVL.

CDR3 loop: CATKLRLGGRVEKLFF. The CDR3 region has the DNA TGTGCCACCAAATTACGCCTCGGGGGGCGGGTTGAAAAACTGTTTTTT. The V call is TRBV28, the J call TRBJ1-4, with D maybe TRBD1 (6 bases). The germline V gene encodes CDR1 MDHEN and CDR2 SYDVKM. V was cut by 10 bases and J by 7 bases, with 25 bases left in between. The CDR3 sequence is 16 residues long.

This clone was seen once. V and J are TRBV5-1 and TRBJ2-5, with D possibly being TRBD1 (5 bases). Trimming removed 2 bases from V and 1 base from J, with 15 bases in between. Germline V gene data show CDR1 as SGHRS and CDR2 as YFSETQ. The CDR3 is 16 residues long. CDR3 sequence reads: CASSFRTGVIQETQYF. CDR3 nucleotides: TGCGCCAGCAGCTTCAGAACAGGAGTAATCCAAGAGACCCAGTACTTC.

This clone has more than one count but fewer than ten. This sequence joins TRBV14 and TRBJ1-1; 8 bases agree with TRBD1. Germline V gene data show CDR1 as SGHDN and CDR2 as FVKESK. V lost 3 bases and J lost 0; bases outside the gene matches: 12. The CDR3 is 18 residues long. The CDR3 nucleotides are TGTGCCAGCAGCCACCCCGGAAGGACAGGGTATATGAACACTGAAGCTTTCTTT. Translated, it gives CASSHPGRTGYMNTEAFF.

The rearrangement uses TRBV3-1 (or the pseudogene TRBV3-2) and TRBJ2-1; D not certain. CDR3 length equals 15 residues. Germline V gene sequence: CDR1 LGHDT, CDR2 YNNKEL (reference sequence). V lost 4 bases and J 7 bases, leaving 17 bases between the germline ends. The CDR3 region has the DNA TGTGCCAGCAGCCCTCATAGGACCTCTGAGAATGAGCAGTTCTTC. Translation gives CASSPHRTSENEQFF.

The chain has TRBV11-2 and TRBJ1-4, with D unclear. V lost 0 bases and J lost 3, with 8 bases in between. Germline-derived CDR1 and CDR2 are SGHAT and FQNNGV. This CDR3 has 15 residues. Written as DNA, the CDR3 is TGTGCCAGCAGCTTAGATGGTACAGCTAATGAAAAACTGTTTTTT. It encodes CASSLDGTANEKLFF.

This chain uses TRBV5-1 with TRBJ2-1, with D perhaps matching TRBD1 or TRBD2 (6 bases each). The ends were cut back, 4 bases at V and 9 bases at J, with 20 bases in the middle. Germline CDR1 reads SGHRS; CDR2 reads YFSETQ. The CDR3 is 15 amino acids. The CDR3 is CASSQPLSGGGEQFF. Here the CDR3 DNA reads TGCGCCAGCAGCCAACCCTTATCCGGGGGCGGTGAGCAGTTCTTC.

The CDR3 is CASSPGQGTEAFF. DNA of the CDR3: TGTGCCAGCAGCCCGGGGCAGGGCACTGAAGCTTTCTTT. V and J are TRBV7-8 and TRBJ1-1; weak D call: TRBD1 (5 bases). Between the trimmed V and J ends, which lost 5 bases and 4 bases, there was a span of 11 bases. CDR3 length: 13 residues. Germline V gives CDR1 SGHVS, CDR2 FQNEAQ.